A single sample gave rise to the 7 T cell receptor beta chains below, sequenced in a study of CXCR3-negative and CXCR3-positive naive CD8 T cells. The TRB libraries of cDNA were built by UMI-labeled 5' RACE. TCRdb processed the 5' RACE reads again and assigns one entry to each CDR3 protein, with no DNA. This repertoire includes about 22,000 distinct CDR3 sequences. Sequencing input: memory CD8+ T cells from blood. These receptors all stem from a human donor in good health. Some clones in this sample may be carry-over from other donors' samples.

This clonotype is labeled medium-sized (0.01 to 0.1%) based on frequency. The chain has TRBV10-3 and TRBJ2-1. The germline V gene has CDR1 ENHRY and CDR2 SYGVKD. This CDR3 contains 14 residues. The CDR3 is CAISESLTSDEQFF.

V and J are TRBV6-2 or TRBV6-3 and TRBJ2-1; TCRdb selects TRBD2, and the lack of DNA leaves this call unchecked. Looked up from germline, CDR1 is MNHEY and CDR2 is SVGEGT. The CDR3 runs 17 residues. CDR3 in amino acids: CASSYSGGTSAYNEQFF.

The V and J genes are TRBV12-3 or TRBV12-4 and TRBJ1-1. The CDR3 has 11 residues. The CDR3 reads CASRAVTEAFF.

The V call is TRBV7-9, the J call TRBJ2-5; TCRdb gives TRBD1 as the D gene, but with no DNA this cannot be confirmed. Looked up from germline, CDR1 is SEHNR and CDR2 is FQNEAQ (reference sequence). CDR3 length: 14 residues. The CDR3 sequence: CASSSRDRWETQYF.

The chain couples TRBV7-2 to TRBJ1-3; TCRdb indicates TRBD1, and absent DNA this call remains unverified. The CDR3 extends over 15 amino acids. From germline, CDR1 is SGHTA and CDR2 FQGNSA. The CDR3 reads CASSSGRISGNTIYF.

This rearrangement joins TRBV14 to TRBJ2-1. This CDR3 is built from 14 residues. Germline-derived CDR1 and CDR2 are SGHDN and FVKESK. The CDR3 region is CASSSYIGFDEQFF.

The rearrangement links TRBV28 to TRBJ1-1; TCRdb's D call of TRBD1 is untestable without DNA. This CDR3 contains 17 residues. Per germline, CDR1 MDHEN and CDR2 SYDVKM. Here the CDR3 reads CASSPSPGQGGTTEAFF.